The 27 T cell receptor beta chains below were found in one sample sequenced in a study of shared clonotypes between healthy human individuals (dated by TCRdb to 2018 to 2021). The library was made by the immunoSEQ multiplex PCR assay. TCRdb took over this immuneACCESS table, retaining in-frame rearrangements with V and J assigned. Such tables are incomplete; in checked studies, under half of the missing clones stem from an unresolved V gene, and the remainder is unexplained. This sample is represented by millions of clones; 90% to 95% of them were singletons. Together, the top ten hold about 0.13% of the sample. Sample: naive CD4+ T cells sorted from blood. What the cell subset or site label conveys for this sample: CD45RA+ positively selected. The source is a man aged 18 to 35 in good health.

The chain has TRBV10-1 and TRBJ2-2; D is undetermined. Trimming stripped 5 bases from V and 0 bases from J, with 10 bases between. This CDR3 has 15 amino acids. CDR1 is WNHNN and CDR2 is SYGVQD in the germline V gene (reference sequence). The CDR3 reads CASSLTDPNTGELFF. CDR3 sequence (DNA): TGCGCCAGCAGTTTGACTGATCCGAACACCGGGGAGCTGTTTTTT.

With respect to this clone: This specimen includes other DNA sequences encoding the same CDR3. V and J are TRBV2 and TRBJ2-6; D is uncertain. CDR3 length equals 14 residues. CDR1 is SNHLY and CDR2 is FYNNEI in the germline V gene. V dropped 2 bases and J dropped 3 bases, with 5 bases sitting between them. The DNA for the CDR3 is TGTGCCAGCAGTGAAAGTAGTGGGGCCAACGTCCTGACTTTC. This encodes CASSESSGANVLTF.

This sequence joins TRBV6-1 and TRBJ2-7; D gene ambiguous. Trimming stripped 5 bases from V and 0 bases from J, with 11 bases between. The CDR3 contains 14 residues. Germline loops: CDR1 MNHNS, CDR2 SASEGT. CDR3 DNA sequence: TGTGCCAGCAGTCACGGCTCAAGCTCCTACGAGCAGTACTTC. This sequence encodes CASSHGSSSYEQYF.

The rearrangement uses TRBV19 and TRBJ2-7; D is possibly TRBD1 (7 bases). The CDR3 is made up of 14 amino acids. Germline values: CDR1 LNHDA, CDR2 SQIVND (reference sequence). V dropped 8 bases and J dropped 4 bases, with 18 bases sitting between them. This CDR3 is CASSRGAVGYEQYF. The CDR3 DNA is TGTGCCAGTTCCAGGGGGGCAGTGGGTTACGAGCAGTACTTC.

The chain recombines TRBV30 with TRBJ2-4, with 10 bases that match TRBD2. Looked up from germline, CDR1 is GTSNPN and CDR2 is SVGIG (reference sequence). The CDR3 has 14 amino acids. CDR3 nucleotide sequence: TGTGCTTCCTCGGCTAGCGGGAGAGAAAACATTCAGTACTTC. Its protein is CASSASGRENIQYF.

The table lists this clone with a count of one. This chain connects TRBV27 to TRBJ2-7, with D possibly being TRBD2 (6 bases). CDR3 length equals 15 residues. Germline-derived CDR1 and CDR2 are MNHEY and SMNVEV (reference sequence). The ends were cut back, 4 bases at V and 4 bases at J, with 17 bases in the middle. This chain's CDR3 is CASSSPGTALYEQYF. CDR3 DNA sequence: TGTGCCAGCAGTTCGCCCGGGACTGCTCTATACGAGCAGTACTTC.

The gene calls are TRBV27 and TRBJ2-4, with D unclear. This CDR3 is 15 amino acids long. Germline V CDR1 and CDR2: MNHEY, SMNVEV (reference sequence). The V and J ends lost 3 bases and 3 bases respectively, with 12 bases between them. This chain's CDR3 is CASSLLVNGKNIQYF. The CDR3 coding sequence is TGTGCCAGCAGTTTGCTAGTAAACGGCAAAAACATTCAGTACTTC.

The chain carries TRBV9 and TRBJ1-3; D is undetermined. V lost 0 bases and J lost 0, with 10 bases in between. Germline CDR1 reads SGDLS; CDR2 reads YYNGEE. This CDR3 spans 16 amino acids. CDR3 in amino acids: CASSVAGDPSGNTIYF. CDR3 DNA: TGTGCCAGCAGCGTAGCTGGGGATCCCTCTGGAAACACCATATATTTT.

The chain combines TRBV5-4 with TRBJ1-1; D ambiguous. The CDR3 is made up of 15 amino acids. V was pared by 3 bases and J by 0 bases, with 12 bases between. Germline values: CDR1 SGHNT, CDR2 YYREEE (reference sequence). This CDR3 reads CASSSPINMNTEAFF. Here the CDR3 DNA reads TGTGCCAGCAGCTCGCCAATCAACATGAACACTGAAGCTTTCTTT.

This clone was seen just once. This chain links TRBV7-2 with TRBJ2-1; 9 bases line up with TRBD1. Germline CDR1 reads SGHTA; CDR2 reads FQGNSA. This CDR3 region has 14 residues. Trimming removed 8 bases from V and 3 bases from J; junction bases left unmatched: 5. CDR3 coding DNA: TGTGCCAGCGCACGACAGGGGGGCTACAATGAGCAGTTCTTC. Amino acids: CASARQGGYNEQFF.

The chain links TRBV13 to TRBJ2-5; the D gene is possibly TRBD1 (6 bases). Trimming shortened V by 0 bases and J by 2 bases, and 10 bases separated the two germline ends. In germline, CDR1 is PRHDT, CDR2 FYEKMQ (reference sequence). The CDR3 is 15 residues long. The CDR3 sequence: CASSLGRTGQETQYF. CDR3 coding DNA: TGTGCCAGCAGCTTAGGGCGCACAGGGCAAGAGACCCAGTACTTC.

The genes are TRBV13 and TRBJ2-7, with 13 bases fitting TRBD2. The CDR3 spans 15 residues. Germline values: CDR1 PRHDT, CDR2 FYEKMQ (reference sequence). V lost 5 bases, J lost 5 bases, and 6 bases stayed unmatched. Here the CDR3 reads CASSARLAGGHEQYF. The CDR3 bases are TGTGCCAGCAGCGCCCGACTAGCGGGAGGCCACGAGCAGTACTTC.

V is TRBV4-1 and J is TRBJ2-7, with D unclear. Germline CDR1 and CDR2: MGHRA and YSYEKL. V lost 4 bases and J 4 bases, leaving 14 bases between the germline ends. The CDR3 covers 14 residues. CDR3 coding DNA: TGCGCCAGCAGCCTCGGAGTATCACCATACGAGCAGTACTTC. It is translated as CASSLGVSPYEQYF.

About this clone: This sample also contains other DNA sequences that code for the same CDR3. V gene TRBV30 combines with J gene TRBJ2-6; TRBD2 is a possible D gene (5 bases). The CDR3 has 13 residues. Germline V lookup: CDR1 GTSNPN, CDR2 SVGIG (reference sequence). V lost 3 bases to trimming and J lost 4 bases, with 7 bases between them. The CDR3 reads CAWRASGANVLTF. The CDR3 DNA reads as TGTGCCTGGAGGGCTAGCGGGGCCAACGTCCTGACTTTC.

The chain is built from TRBV2 and TRBJ2-3; D is undetermined. Trimming cost V 6 bases and J 6 bases, with 10 bases left between them. CDR3 size: 12 residues. Germline assignment: CDR1 SNHLY and CDR2 FYNNEI. The chain's CDR3 is CASRDLGDTQYF. The CDR3 nucleotides read TGTGCCAGCAGGGACCTGGGGGATACGCAGTATTTT. The full variable domain, completed using reference TRBV2 and TRBJ2-3, is EPEVTQTPSHQVTQMGQEVILRCVPISNHLYFYWYRQILGQKVEFLVSFYNNEISEKSEIFDDQFSVERPDGSNFTLKIRSTKLEDSAMYFCASRDLGDTQYFGPGTRLTVL.

The chain carries TRBV6-5 and TRBJ1-2, with D hard to call. The CDR3 sequence is 15 residues long. Between the trimmed V and J ends, which lost 2 bases and 4 bases, there was a span of 14 bases. Germline CDR1 reads MNHEY; CDR2 reads SVGAGI. This CDR3 is CASSYRVERGYGYTF. CDR3 coding DNA: TGTGCCAGCAGTTACCGCGTTGAAAGAGGCTATGGCTACACCTTC.

The gene calls are TRBV27 and TRBJ1-2; maybe TRBD1 (5 bases). The germline CDR1 and CDR2 sequences are MNHEY and SMNVEV (reference sequence). The CDR3 is 17 amino acids. The V gene lost 5 bases and the J gene lost 2 bases, with 21 bases spanning the gap. The CDR3, as DNA: TGTGCCAGCAGTACGCACCCACTCATCGACAGAAACTATGGCTACACCTTC. Its translation is CASSTHPLIDRNYGYTF.

The rearrangement uses TRBV14 and TRBJ1-1, with 8 positions matching TRBD1. The CDR3 sequence is 17 residues long. Germline V gene sequence: CDR1 SGHDN, CDR2 FVKESK. V dropped 0 bases and J dropped 0; count of bases not matched to a gene: 6. CDR3 DNA: TGTGCCAGCAGCCAAGATGGGGACAGGCATATGAACACTGAAGCTTTCTTT. Translating it yields CASSQDGDRHMNTEAFF.

Comments on this clone: Sequence at one end of the junction differs from germline and may be a read error. This chain connects TRBV5-6 to TRBJ2-7; 7 positions agree with TRBD2. Germline CDR1 and CDR2: SGHDT and YYEEEE. The CDR3 sequence is 11 residues long. CDR3 in amino acids: CASTSRDYVSF. In nucleotides, the CDR3 is TGTGCCAGCACCTCCCGGGACTACGTCTCCTTC.

On this clone itself: Other DNA sequences in the sample encode the same CDR3. The gene calls are TRBV6-1 and TRBJ2-7, with unresolved D. Germline V gene data show CDR1 as MNHNS and CDR2 as SASEGT. V shed 3 bases and J shed 3 bases, with 6 bases lying between them. The CDR3 contains 12 residues. The CDR3 DNA follows: TGTGCCAGCAGTGATCGAGGCTACGAGCAGTACTTC. Amino acids: CASSDRGYEQYF.

The chain couples TRBV5-1 to TRBJ1-6; perhaps TRBD1 as D (5 bases). Germline CDR1 SGHRS, CDR2 YFSETQ. V lost 4 bases to trimming and J lost 9 bases, with 14 bases between them. The CDR3 runs to 14 residues. The CDR3 here is CASSLGALGSPLHF. In nucleotides, the CDR3 is TGCGCCAGCAGCCTAGGGGCGCTGGGTTCACCCCTCCACTTT. Looking up the rest from reference TRBV5-1 and TRBJ1-6 gives the full variable domain: KAGVTQTPRYLIKTRGQQVTLSCSPISGHRSVSWYQQTPGQGLQFLFEYFSETQRNKGNFPGRFSGRQFSNSRSEMNVSTLELGDSALYLCASSLGALGSPLHFGNGTRLTVT.

The sample holds one count of this clone. CDR3 bases: TGTGCCAGCAGCTTAGTGGGGGGTACCAAAACCGGGGAGCTGTTTTTT. Translated, it gives CASSLVGGTKTGELFF. The rearrangement uses TRBV7-9 and TRBJ2-2; TRBD2 is a possible D gene (6 bases). V was cut by 1 base and J by 5 bases, with 14 bases left in between. This CDR3 has 16 residues. Germline CDR1 and CDR2: SEHNR and FQNEAQ (reference sequence).

This rearrangement joins TRBV6-1 to TRBJ1-1; the match to TRBD1 covers 8 bases. Germline values: CDR1 MNHNS, CDR2 SASEGT. The length of the CDR3 is 13 residues. V was pared by 4 bases and J by 3 bases, with 1 base of the junction left unmatched. The CDR3 bases are TGTGCCAGCAGTGCGACAGGGGACACTGAAGCTTTCTTT. Translation: CASSATGDTEAFF.

V usage is TRBV27 and J usage is TRBJ2-5; D uncertain. The CDR3 consists of 14 residues. V was clipped by 5 bases and J by 1 base, with 11 bases between them. The germline gives CDR1 MNHEY, CDR2 SMNVEV (reference sequence). CDR3 sequence: CASSVLGIQETQYF. The CDR3 nucleotides read TGTGCCAGCAGTGTCTTAGGGATCCAAGAGACCCAGTACTTC.

The chain links TRBV4-1 to TRBJ2-7; 9 bases align to TRBD2. Germline CDR1 and CDR2: MGHRA and YSYEKL. This CDR3 is built from 17 residues. Losses at the gene ends were 4 bases for V and 3 bases for J; bases not matched to a gene: 13. The DNA of the CDR3 is TGCGCCAGCAGCCGACAGGGTGGGGTAGCGGGGGTCTACGAGCAGTACTTC. Its translation: CASSRQGGVAGVYEQYF.

This sequence joins TRBV7-2 and TRBJ2-1; perhaps TRBD1 as D (5 bases). Germline values: CDR1 SGHTA, CDR2 FQGNSA. There are 13 residues in the CDR3. V dropped 5 bases and J dropped 10 bases, with 15 bases sitting between them. This chain's CDR3 is CASSKSQGSEQFF. CDR3 DNA: TGTGCCAGCAGCAAAAGCCAGGGTTCCGAGCAGTTCTTC.

The chain links TRBV19 to TRBJ1-1; TRBD1 might be the D (6 bases). Trimming removed 3 bases at V and 5 bases at J, with 13 bases between. CDR3 length equals 14 residues. Germline CDR1 is LNHDA and CDR2 is SQIVND (reference sequence). The CDR3 loop is CASSIGGGWTEAFF. The DNA for the CDR3 is TGTGCCAGTAGTATTGGAGGGGGGTGGACTGAAGCTTTCTTT.